This TCR beta chain derives from a study of molecular identifiers for immune sequencing clone quantification. Turning to the study itself: Replicate RNA came from 20,000 or 100,000 naive CD8 cells and was split five ways, and four parts were sequenced.

Using its own MiXCR run on the PCR reads, TCRdb lists one record per CDR3 protein. The sample holds 40,000 to 45,000 distinct CDR3 sequences; 15% to 20% are singletons and the top ten take less than 1.2%. This clonotype was seen at least ten times. The authors sorted naive CD8 T cells as CD8+CD4-CCR7+CD45RA+. The sequencing input was naive CD8+ T cells from blood, with Jurkat cell RNA spiked in. Documented subset: FACS-sorted CD8+CD4-CCR7+CD45RA+ naive T cells. This sequence was found in a human donor in good health. Some libraries in this study had Jurkat cell RNA spiked in.

The CDR3 region is CASSQVALPGGTSTDTQYF. The CDR3 DNA sequence: TGCGCCAGCAGCCAAGTTGCCCTGCCTGGCGGAACTAGCACAGATACGCAGTATTTT. The genes are TRBV4-1 and TRBJ2-3; D is undetermined. Germline-derived CDR1 and CDR2 are MGHRA and YSYEKL. The ends were cut back, 1 base at V and 0 bases at J, with 20 bases in the middle. The CDR3 consists of 19 residues.